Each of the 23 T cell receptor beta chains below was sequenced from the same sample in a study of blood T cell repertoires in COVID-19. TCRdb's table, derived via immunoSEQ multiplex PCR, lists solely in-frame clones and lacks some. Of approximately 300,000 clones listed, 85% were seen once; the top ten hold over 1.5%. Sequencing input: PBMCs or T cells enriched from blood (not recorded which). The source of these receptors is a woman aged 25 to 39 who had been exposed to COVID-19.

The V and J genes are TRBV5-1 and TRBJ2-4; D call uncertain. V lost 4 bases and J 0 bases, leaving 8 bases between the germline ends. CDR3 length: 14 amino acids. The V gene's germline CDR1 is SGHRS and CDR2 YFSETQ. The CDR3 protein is CASSRTLAKNIQYF. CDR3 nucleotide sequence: TGCGCCAGCAGCAGAACATTAGCCAAAAACATTCAGTACTTC.

The CDR3 DNA reads TGTGCCGGGGGCCAGGGGGGTATAGGCTACACCTTC. Translated, it gives CAGGQGGIGYTF. The J gene is TRBJ1-2, the V gene TRBV30; 7 bases agree with TRBD1. CDR1 GTSNPN and CDR2 SVGIG come from the germline V gene (reference sequence). The CDR3 contains 12 residues. J gave up 8 bases and V 8 bases, and 11 bases lay outside the gene matches. The full variable domain, rest sourced from reference TRBV30 and TRBJ1-2, is SQTIHQWPATLVQPVGSPLSLECTVEGTSNPNLYWYRQAAGRGLQLLFYSVGIGQISSEVPQNLSASRPQDRQFILSSKKLLLSDSGFYLCAGGQGGIGYTFGSGTRLTVV.

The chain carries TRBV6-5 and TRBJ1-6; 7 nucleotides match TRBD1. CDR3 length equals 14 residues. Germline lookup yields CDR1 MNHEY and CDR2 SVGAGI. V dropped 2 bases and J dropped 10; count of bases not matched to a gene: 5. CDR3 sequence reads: CASSYRDRSSPLHF. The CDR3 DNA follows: TGTGCCAGCAGTTACCGGGACAGATCATCACCCCTCCACTTT.

The chain's CDR3 is CASSVFGLGNTEAFF. As DNA, the CDR3 is TGTGCCAGCAGTGTATTTGGACTCGGGAACACTGAAGCTTTCTTT. This chain uses TRBV2 with TRBJ1-1; D gene unclear. Germline CDR1 reads SNHLY; CDR2 reads FYNNEI. This CDR3 is 15 amino acids long. Trimming removed 4 bases at V and 1 base at J, with 13 bases between.

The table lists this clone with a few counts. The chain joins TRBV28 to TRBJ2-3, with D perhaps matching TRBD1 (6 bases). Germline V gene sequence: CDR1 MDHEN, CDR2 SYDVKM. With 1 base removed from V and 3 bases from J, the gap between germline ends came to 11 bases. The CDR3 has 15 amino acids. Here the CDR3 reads CASSLSGARTDTQYF. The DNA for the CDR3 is TGTGCCAGCAGTTTATCAGGGGCGCGGACAGATACGCAGTATTTT.

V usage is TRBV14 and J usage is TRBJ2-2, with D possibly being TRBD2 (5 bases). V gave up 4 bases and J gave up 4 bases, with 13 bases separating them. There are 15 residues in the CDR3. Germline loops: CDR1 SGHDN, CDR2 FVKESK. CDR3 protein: CASSRSIGGTGELFF. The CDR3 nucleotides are TGTGCCAGCAGCCGGTCCATTGGAGGCACCGGGGAGCTGTTTTTT. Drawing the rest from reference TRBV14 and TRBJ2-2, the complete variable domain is EAGVTQFPSHSVIEKGQTVTLRCDPISGHDNLYWYRRVMGKEIKFLLHFVKESKQDESGMPNNRFLAERTGGTYSTLKVQPAELEDSGVYFCASSRSIGGTGELFFGEGSRLTVL.

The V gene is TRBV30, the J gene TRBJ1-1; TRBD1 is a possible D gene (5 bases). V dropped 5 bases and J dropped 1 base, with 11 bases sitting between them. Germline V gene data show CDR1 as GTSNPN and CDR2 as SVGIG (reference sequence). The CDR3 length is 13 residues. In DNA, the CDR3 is TGTGCCTGGGGGGCCTACAGGAACACTGAAGCTTTCTTT. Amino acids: CAWGAYRNTEAFF.

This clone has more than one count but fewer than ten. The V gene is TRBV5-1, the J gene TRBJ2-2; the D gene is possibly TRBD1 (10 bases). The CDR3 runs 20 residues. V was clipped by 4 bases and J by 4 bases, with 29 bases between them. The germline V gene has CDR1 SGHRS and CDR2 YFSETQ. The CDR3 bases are TGCGCCAGCAGCCCCCTGACAGGGGGCGCGGTGACTAGCGGCACCGGGGAGCTGTTTTTT. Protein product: CASSPLTGGAVTSGTGELFF.

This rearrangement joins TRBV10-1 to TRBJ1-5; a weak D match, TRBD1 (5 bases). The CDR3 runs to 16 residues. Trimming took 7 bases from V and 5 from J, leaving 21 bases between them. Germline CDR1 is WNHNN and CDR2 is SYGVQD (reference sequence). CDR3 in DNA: TGCGCCAGCACCAGGGATTCTAAACACAGCCATCAGCCCCAGCATTTT. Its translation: CASTRDSKHSHQPQHF.

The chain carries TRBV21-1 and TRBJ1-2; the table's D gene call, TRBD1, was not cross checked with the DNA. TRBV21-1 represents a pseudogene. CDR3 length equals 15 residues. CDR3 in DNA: TGTGCCAGCAGCGGTCGAACAGGGGGAAACTATGGCTACACCTTC. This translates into CASSGRTGGNYGYTF.

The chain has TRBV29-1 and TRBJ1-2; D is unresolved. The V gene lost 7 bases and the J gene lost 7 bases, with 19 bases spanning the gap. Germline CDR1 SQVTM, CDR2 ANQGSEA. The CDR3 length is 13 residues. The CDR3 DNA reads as TGCAGCGCCGCGGGCGAGGGTTTCGGTGGCTACACCTTC. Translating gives CSAAGEGFGGYTF.

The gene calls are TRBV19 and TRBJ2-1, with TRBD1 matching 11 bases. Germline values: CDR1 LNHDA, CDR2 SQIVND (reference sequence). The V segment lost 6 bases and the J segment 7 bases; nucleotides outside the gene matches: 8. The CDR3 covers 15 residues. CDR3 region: CASSGTGGRANEQFF. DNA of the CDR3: TGTGCCAGTAGCGGGACAGGGGGAAGGGCAAATGAGCAGTTCTTC.

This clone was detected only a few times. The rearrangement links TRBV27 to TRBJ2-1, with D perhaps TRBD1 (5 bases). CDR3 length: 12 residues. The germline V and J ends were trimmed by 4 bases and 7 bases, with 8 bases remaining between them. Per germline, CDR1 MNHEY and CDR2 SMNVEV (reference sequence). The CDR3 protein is CASSYKGNEQFF. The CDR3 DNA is TGTGCCAGCAGTTACAAGGGGAATGAGCAGTTCTTC.

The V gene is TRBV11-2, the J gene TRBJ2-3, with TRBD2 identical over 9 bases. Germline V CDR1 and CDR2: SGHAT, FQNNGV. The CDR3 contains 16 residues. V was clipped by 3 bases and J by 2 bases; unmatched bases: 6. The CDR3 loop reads CASSFLAGAITDTQYF. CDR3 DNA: TGTGCCAGCAGCTTTTTAGCGGGGGCGATCACAGATACGCAGTATTTT.

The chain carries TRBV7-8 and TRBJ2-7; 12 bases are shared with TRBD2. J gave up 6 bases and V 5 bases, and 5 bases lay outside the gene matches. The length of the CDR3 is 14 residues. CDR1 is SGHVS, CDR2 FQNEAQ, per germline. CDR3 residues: CASSTGTSGREQYF. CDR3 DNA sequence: TGTGCCAGCAGCACCGGGACTAGCGGGCGCGAGCAGTACTTC.

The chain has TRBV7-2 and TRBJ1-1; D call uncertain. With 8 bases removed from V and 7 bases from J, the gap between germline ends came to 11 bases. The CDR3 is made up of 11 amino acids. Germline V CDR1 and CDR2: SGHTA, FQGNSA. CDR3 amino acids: CASHTLFEAFF. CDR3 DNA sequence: TGTGCCAGCCACACGCTCTTTGAAGCTTTCTTT.

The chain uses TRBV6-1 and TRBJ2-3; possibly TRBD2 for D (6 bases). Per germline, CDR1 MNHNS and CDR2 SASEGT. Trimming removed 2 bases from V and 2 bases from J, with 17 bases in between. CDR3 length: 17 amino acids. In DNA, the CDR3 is TGTGCCAGCAGTGAATTGTATGGCGGGGAGGTCACAGATACGCAGTATTTT. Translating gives CASSELYGGEVTDTQYF.

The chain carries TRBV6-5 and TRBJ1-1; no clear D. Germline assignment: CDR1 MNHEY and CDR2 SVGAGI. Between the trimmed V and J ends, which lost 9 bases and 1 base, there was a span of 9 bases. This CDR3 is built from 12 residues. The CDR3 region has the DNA TGTGCCAGTAGAACGGGGAACACTGAAGCTTTCTTT. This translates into CASRTGNTEAFF.

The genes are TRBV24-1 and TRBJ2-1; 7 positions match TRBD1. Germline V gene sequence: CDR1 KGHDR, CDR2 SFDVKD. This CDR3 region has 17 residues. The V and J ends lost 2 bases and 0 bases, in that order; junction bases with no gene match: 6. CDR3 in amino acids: CATSDSGGRGSYNEQFF. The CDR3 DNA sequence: TGTGCCACCAGTGATTCAGGGGGACGGGGCTCCTACAATGAGCAGTTCTTC.

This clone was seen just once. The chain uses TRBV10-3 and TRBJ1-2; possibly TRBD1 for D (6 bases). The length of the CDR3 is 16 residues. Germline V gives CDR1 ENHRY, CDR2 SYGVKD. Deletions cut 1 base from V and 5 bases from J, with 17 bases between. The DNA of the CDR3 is TGTGCCATCAGTGAGTTACCCCCGGACAGTAATTATGGCTACACCTTC. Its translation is CAISELPPDSNYGYTF.

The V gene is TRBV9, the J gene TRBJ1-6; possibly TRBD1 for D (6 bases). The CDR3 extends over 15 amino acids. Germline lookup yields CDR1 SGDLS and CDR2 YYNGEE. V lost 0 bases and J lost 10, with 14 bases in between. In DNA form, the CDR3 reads TGTGCCAGCAGCGTAGGCGGCAGGGGATACTCACCCCTCCACTTT. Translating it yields CASSVGGRGYSPLHF. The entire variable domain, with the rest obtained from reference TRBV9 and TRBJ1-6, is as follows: DSGVTQTPKHLITATGQRVTLRCSPRSGDLSVYWYQQSLDQGLQFLIQYYNGEERAKGNILERFSAQQFPDLHSELNLSSLELGDSALYFCASSVGGRGYSPLHFGNGTRLTVT.

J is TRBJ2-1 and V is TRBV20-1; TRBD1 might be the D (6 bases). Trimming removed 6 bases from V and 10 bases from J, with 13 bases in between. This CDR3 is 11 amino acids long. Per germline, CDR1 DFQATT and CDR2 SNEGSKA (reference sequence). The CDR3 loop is CSAPDSGEQFF. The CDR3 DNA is TGCAGTGCCCCGGACAGTGGGGAGCAGTTCTTC.

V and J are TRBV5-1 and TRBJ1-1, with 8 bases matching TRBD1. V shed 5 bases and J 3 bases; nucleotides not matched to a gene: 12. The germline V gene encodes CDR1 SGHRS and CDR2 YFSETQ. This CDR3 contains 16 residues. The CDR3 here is CASSPGTGTRDTEAFF. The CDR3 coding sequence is TGCGCCAGCAGTCCCGGGACAGGAACGCGGGACACTGAAGCTTTCTTT.